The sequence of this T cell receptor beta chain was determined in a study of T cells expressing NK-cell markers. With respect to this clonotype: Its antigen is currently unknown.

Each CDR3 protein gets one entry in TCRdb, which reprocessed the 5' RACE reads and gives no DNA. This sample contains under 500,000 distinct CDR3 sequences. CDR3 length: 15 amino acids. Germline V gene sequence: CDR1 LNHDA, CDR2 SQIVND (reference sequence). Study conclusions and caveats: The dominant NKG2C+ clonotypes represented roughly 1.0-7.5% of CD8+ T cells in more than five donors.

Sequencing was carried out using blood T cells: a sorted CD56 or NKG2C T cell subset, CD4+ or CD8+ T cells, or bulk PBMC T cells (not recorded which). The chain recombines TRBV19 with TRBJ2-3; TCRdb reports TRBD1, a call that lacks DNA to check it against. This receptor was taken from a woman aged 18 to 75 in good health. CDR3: CASSIYGGASDTQYF.